This entry concerns a single T cell receptor beta chain. Antigen specificity is unknown. This entry belongs to a study of Tregs in tolerant kidney transplant recipients. Study conclusions and caveats: The most relevant donor-specific Treg TCRbeta repertoire apparently came from expansion with activated donor B cells.

Clones were read by immunoSEQ multiplex PCR, and TCRdb kept only the in-frame ones, dropping some. The table lists tens of thousands of clones, about 89% of them singletons. Unstimulated regulatory T cells (CD4+CD25+CD127-), CD4+CD25- non-regulatory cells, CD4 and CD8 cells were FACS-sorted from thawed PBMCs. An overnight rest at 37°C with 200 IU/ml IL-2 preceded regulatory T cell sorting from thawed PBMCs. Input material: Tregs from blood. The TCR originated in a human donor in good health.

In nucleotides, the CDR3 is TGCGCCAGCTACCCTGGCGGGCGGAGGGTGGATACGCAGTATTTT. The encoded protein is CASYPGGRRVDTQYF. The chain employs TRBV5-1 and TRBJ2-3, with D possibly TRBD2 on 6 matching bases. The germline gives CDR1 SGHRS, CDR2 YFSETQ. The CDR3 extends over 15 amino acids. The germline V and J ends were trimmed by 7 bases and 6 bases, with 21 bases remaining between them.